This T cell receptor beta chain is drawn from a study of shared clonotypes between healthy human individuals (dated by TCRdb to the early 2020s). Background for the entire study: A few men and two women, aged 18 to 49 years, made up the cohort. Per donor, three plates each were used for CD4 naive and CD4 memory, two for CD8 naive, and one for CD8 memory. Leukapheresis yielded between about 0.8 and 8.9 billion PBMCs per donor. Blood TCR repertoires of about 5 healthy adults were deeply sequenced to estimate repertoire size and the extent of clonotype sharing between individuals. Libraries were prepared and TCR repertoires were sequenced by different laboratories using diverse techniques, in order to increase sequencing depth and limit assay-specific biases.

TCR CDR3 regions were amplified from genomic DNA by multiplex PCR using the deep immunoSEQ assay. Extracted genomic DNA from each cell subset was distributed evenly across all wells of several immunoSEQ 96-well plates, and each plate was treated as a replicate. For sorted subsets, 200 ng of genomic DNA, equivalent to about 30,000 T cell genomes, went into each replicate PCR. The purified libraries were quantified using a Qubit 3.0 fluorometer, sized with a Bioanalyzer 2100, and then quantified again using the KAPA Library Quantification kit. Each immunoSEQ 96-well plate was sequenced on its own single-read 150-cycle Illumina NextSeq 550 flow cell. Processing in the source paper ran as follows. Because the immunoSEQ output included only junctional sequences and no quality scores, the filtering could not be the same as the filtering used for full-length reads. To assign V/J genes and CDR3, sequences were annotated using PyIR, a Python wrapper for IgBLAST v1.9, with IMGT germline references. Reads with weak V/J assignments (E-value above 1e-6), missing CDR3, stop codons, out-of-frame junctions, or ambiguous translated residues were removed. V3J clonotypes were defined as sequences sharing an identical inferred V gene, J gene, and CDR3 amino acid sequence. To compute the percentage overlap between repertoires, the number of shared unique clonotypes was divided by the size of the smaller repertoire. RTK rarefaction, the Chao1 estimator, and Recon v2.1 estimates of unobserved clonotypes were used to assess repertoire richness. For all TCRbeta clonotypes obtained by the gDNA method from several donors, generation probabilities were computed with OLGA. TCRdb carries this immuneACCESS record with in-frame sequences only. Its versions omit some clonotypes, under half of them owing to an unresolved V gene in the studies checked, with the rest unexplained. That table supplies the V and J calls and clone size; D and trimming were determined from the DNA. In all, the sample holds about 2.3 million clones, and more than 85% of those were seen once. In total, the top ten clones hold about 0.39% of the sample.

The study at large found these results: Larger estimated clonotype richness was generally found for naive subsets than for memory subsets. Across a handful of donors, approximately 4.9% of naive CD4, over 3% of naive CD8, 2.3% of memory CD4, and 0.3% to 0.45% of memory CD8 clonotypes were shared. Incomplete sequencing was indicated by rarefaction of sorted-subset datasets, despite the large sequencing depth. Because the study included a small number of donors, the genetic and exposure-history diversity represented was limited. Clonotypes shared by all four sorted-subset donors showed higher generation probabilities than non-shared clonotypes. Pairwise subsampling indicated that sequencing depth was expected to affect the degree of clonotype sharing among donors. Only blood was sampled, and tissue TCR repertoires likely differ from those in blood.

Healthy HIV-negative adults with no recently reported acute infections or vaccinations were included as donors. Every donor was a Caucasian adult residing in Nashville, Tennessee, USA. CD4+ T cells were enriched by magnetic negative selection; naive cells were then positively selected on CD45RA, and the negative fraction formed the memory subset. Blood was collected by leukapheresis, and PBMCs were isolated by Ficoll-Histopaque density gradient centrifugation and then cryopreserved in liquid nitrogen vapor phase. Analytical flow cytometry was used to check the purity and quantity of every magnetically sorted T cell population. Each sorted fraction had its genomic DNA isolated and then quantified by UV absorbance on a Nanodrop 2000c. Of note for this clone: The antigen it binds to is not known. Per-nucleotide qualities are absent, and no much larger clonotype sits a single base away.

Sequenced input: naive CD4+ T cells from PBMCs. According to the study, the label for this sample's cell subset or site signals: CD45RA+ positively selected. The source is a man younger than 30 in good health. Some clones in this sample may be carry-over from other donors' samples.

The sequenced DNA is TGTGCCAGCAGCGTATTAGGGACGGACACTGAAGCTTTCTTT. This sequence encodes CASSVLGTDTEAFF. The chain joins TRBV9 to TRBJ1-1; the D gene is perhaps TRBD1, from 5 matching bases. The junction shows trimming of 1 base on V and 3 bases on J, plus 10 bases between the germline ends. The CDR3 covers 14 residues, taking in both the cysteine and the phenylalanine. The entry retains the CDR3 DNA only, 42 bases that are in frame from base 1. Based on the germline V gene, the CDR1 and CDR2 sequences are SGDLS and YYNGEE.